Following are 9 T cell receptor beta chains from one sample sequenced in a study of blood T cells in healthy people across ages. Then a second PCR, running about 6 to 12 cycles, was carried out with a sample-barcoded 5' primer and a J-beta primer mix. MiXCR, run by TCRdb on the 5' RACE reads, gives a single entry per CDR3 protein. The sample lists hundreds of thousands of distinct CDR3 sequences, approximately 53% seen once, with around 25% in the top ten. Input material: blood. These receptors were taken from a man aged 35 to 55 in good health.

The V gene is TRBV7-9, the J gene TRBJ2-5; no definite D call. V lost 3 bases and J 2 bases, leaving 7 bases between the germline ends. The CDR3 runs to 13 residues. Germline loops: CDR1 SEHNR, CDR2 FQNEAQ (reference sequence). The CDR3 protein is CASSLFTQETQYF. The CDR3, as DNA: TGTGCCAGCAGCTTGTTCACGCAAGAGACCCAGTACTTC.

Regarding this clonotype: Sequence at one end of the junction differs from germline and may be a read error. This sequence joins TRBV5-5 and TRBJ2-5, with 7 bases identical to TRBD1. Germline V CDR1 and CDR2: SGHKS, YYEKEE (reference sequence). The length of the CDR3 is 15 residues. Here the CDR3 DNA reads TGTGCCAGCAGCTTGGAACCGACAGGGATAGAGATCCAGTACTTC. This encodes CASSLEPTGIEIQYF.

The rearrangement links TRBV27 to TRBJ2-5; D is uncertain. This CDR3 contains 16 residues. Germline V lookup: CDR1 MNHEY, CDR2 SMNVEV (reference sequence). Trimming removed 6 bases from V and 4 bases from J, with 21 bases in between. The CDR3 loop is CASSRIKGRERETQYF. The CDR3 DNA reads as TGTGCCAGCAGCCGTATTAAAGGACGCGAAAGAGAGACCCAGTACTTC.

This clonotype was recorded once. A read error may explain this, as a much larger clone is one base away. V usage is TRBV7-3 and J usage is TRBJ2-6; 9 bases fit TRBD1. Germline CDR1 and CDR2: SGHTA and FQGTGA. The CDR3 is made up of 16 amino acids. Losses at the gene ends were 5 bases for V and 9 bases for J; bases not matched to a gene: 11. The CDR3 DNA is TGTGCCAGCAGCCCTTGGACAGGGGAAGGTGGCAACGTCCTGACTTTC. It is translated as CASSPWTGEGGNVLTF. Full variable domain (outside the CDR3, taken from reference TRBV7-3 and TRBJ2-6): GAGVSQTPSNKVTEKGKYVELRCDPISGHTALYWYRQSLGQGPEFLIYFQGTGAADDSGLPNDRFFAVRPEGSVSTLKIQRTERGDSAVYLCASSPWTGEGGNVLTFGAGSRLTVL.

The J gene is TRBJ2-5, the V gene TRBV20-1, with 11 positions matching TRBD2. The V and J ends lost 3 bases and 8 bases, in that order; junction bases with no gene match: 8. This CDR3 spans 14 amino acids. The V gene's germline CDR1 is DFQATT and CDR2 SNEGSKA (reference sequence). CDR3 loop: CSASSAGLAVTQYF. Written as DNA, the CDR3 is TGCAGTGCTAGTAGCGCGGGACTAGCGGTAACCCAGTACTTC.

The rearrangement links TRBV28 to TRBJ1-2; no definite D call. Germline CDR1 is MDHEN and CDR2 is SYDVKM. V lost 3 bases and J lost 2, with 10 bases in between. The CDR3 has 14 amino acids. The CDR3 DNA sequence: TGTGCCAGCAGTTTCCGGGCCGCCAACTATGGCTACACCTTC. Amino acids: CASSFRAANYGYTF.

The chain is built from TRBV7-2 and TRBJ1-2; TRBD1 might be the D (5 bases). In germline, CDR1 is SGHTA, CDR2 FQGNSA. The CDR3 covers 13 residues. Trimming took off 8 bases at V and 0 bases at J, with 10 bases between the two ends. The CDR3 spells CASVPGTNYGYTF. The CDR3 coding sequence is TGTGCCAGCGTCCCAGGGACTAACTATGGCTACACCTTC.

The chain joins TRBV28 to TRBJ2-7, with D tentatively TRBD2 (6 bases). Germline loops: CDR1 MDHEN, CDR2 SYDVKM. The V end lost 6 bases, the J end lost 2 bases, and 20 bases lay between the germline ends. The CDR3 contains 16 residues. The DNA for the CDR3 is TGTGCCAGCAGGGACTCACGGGGGAATAGGCCCTACGAGCAGTACTTC. This translates into CASRDSRGNRPYEQYF.

The chain employs TRBV3-1 and TRBJ2-1, with a tentative D call TRBD1 (5 bases). Germline assignment: CDR1 LGHDT and CDR2 YNNKEL (reference sequence). This CDR3 contains 15 residues. With 1 base removed from V and 8 bases from J, the gap between germline ends came to 15 bases. The CDR3 coding sequence is TGTGCCAGCAGCCAAGGAAGGGTGGAAGGGGATGAGCAGTTCTTC. Translation: CASSQGRVEGDEQFF.